The 18 T cell receptor beta chains below all came from one sample that was sequenced in a study of cytomegalovirus exposure and HLA in healthy donors. 60 Vbeta and 13 Jbeta primers were used in PCR. Some clones are missing from TCRdb's copy, which holds only in-frame ones; the method was immunoSEQ multiplex PCR. The sample includes about 140,000 clones, 82% of them seen just once. The sample comprised PBMCs. Source of these receptors: a man in his late teens or twenties in good health and CMV-seropositive.

The chain recombines TRBV11-2 with TRBJ1-4; D remains unclear. This CDR3 has 14 amino acids. Germline loops: CDR1 SGHAT, CDR2 FQNNGV. Deletions cut 2 bases from V and 5 bases from J, with 9 bases between. The CDR3 nucleotides are TGTGCCAGCAGCTTATGGTTCCAGAATGAAAAACTGTTTTTT. As protein: CASSLWFQNEKLFF. The full variable domain, in which reference TRBV11-2 and TRBJ1-4 provide the parts outside the CDR3, is EAGVAQSPRYKIIEKRQSVAFWCNPISGHATLYWYQQILGQGPKLLIQFQNNGVVDDSQLPKDRFSAERLKGVDSTLKIQPAKLEDSAVYLCASSLWFQNEKLFFGSGTQLSVL.

This clone was counted once. This chain links TRBV6-5 with TRBJ1-2, with a tentative D call TRBD1 (6 bases). Looked up from germline, CDR1 is MNHEY and CDR2 is SVGAGI. V was trimmed by 0 bases and J by 2 bases, leaving 7 bases between them. This CDR3 spans 14 amino acids. CDR3 nucleotides: TGTGCCAGCAGTTACTCGGACAGAAACTATGGCTACACCTTC. Encoded protein: CASSYSDRNYGYTF.

V is TRBV10-1 and J is TRBJ1-1; 9 bases align to TRBD1. Germline-derived CDR1 and CDR2 are WNHNN and SYGVQD (reference sequence). This CDR3 comprises 18 residues. V trimming: 5 bases; J trimming: 3 bases; junction bases outside the gene matches: 16. CDR3 residues: CASSHPGLQGAEDTEAFF. DNA of the CDR3: TGCGCCAGCAGTCATCCGGGATTACAGGGGGCCGAGGACACTGAAGCTTTCTTT.

There are a few counts of this clone. J is TRBJ1-1 and V is TRBV6-6, with 9 bases fitting TRBD1. This CDR3 spans 16 amino acids. Germline V gives CDR1 MNHNY, CDR2 SVGAGI (reference sequence). With V trimmed by 5 bases and J by 3 bases, 10 bases remained unmatched. CDR3: CASSQNRGPVDTEAFF. The CDR3 DNA reads as TGTGCCAGCAGTCAAAACAGGGGGCCCGTGGACACTGAAGCTTTCTTT.

The chain recombines TRBV4-1 with TRBJ2-1; D is perhaps TRBD2 (5 bases). The CDR3 covers 15 residues. V was pared by 1 base and J by 0 bases, with 7 bases between. Germline V gene lookup returns CDR1 MGHRA and CDR2 YSYEKL. CDR3 region: CASSQGESSYNEQFF. The CDR3 coding sequence is TGCGCCAGCAGCCAAGGGGAGAGCTCCTACAATGAGCAGTTCTTC.

The chain joins TRBV7-2 to TRBJ2-7, with TRBD2 matching over 10 bases. CDR1 and CDR2 from the germline V gene are SGHTA and FQGNSA. The CDR3 is 16 residues long. The junction had 7 bases not matched to a gene; V was cut back by 5 bases and J by 0 bases. The CDR3 loop is CASSRTGLAASYEQYF. DNA of the CDR3: TGTGCCAGCAGCCGAACCGGACTAGCGGCCTCCTACGAGCAGTACTTC.

V is TRBV10-1 and J is TRBJ1-1; tentatively, D is TRBD1 (5 bases). Trimming left V 3 bases short and J 5 bases short, with 19 bases between. Germline CDR1 and CDR2: WNHNN and SYGVQD (reference sequence). The length of the CDR3 is 16 residues. Here the CDR3 DNA reads TGCGCCAGCAGTGATTACAGGACGAGTGGGGTGACTGAAGCTTTCTTT. This encodes CASSDYRTSGVTEAFF.

The J gene is TRBJ2-5, the V gene TRBV28, with a possible D match to TRBD2 (5 bases). The germline gives CDR1 MDHEN, CDR2 SYDVKM. The CDR3 is made up of 15 amino acids. Trimming removed 5 bases from V and 2 bases from J, with 15 bases in between. The CDR3 region has the DNA TGTGCCAGCAGTCCGCAGCGGAACCGACAAGAGACCCAGTACTTC. It codes for CASSPQRNRQETQYF.

J is TRBJ1-5 and V is TRBV19, with 12 bases fitting TRBD1. V gave up 3 bases and J gave up 5 bases; unmatched junction bases: 2. The CDR3 is 15 amino acids. Looked up from germline, CDR1 is LNHDA and CDR2 is SQIVND (reference sequence). The CDR3, as DNA: TGTGCCAGTAGTATGGGACAGGGGGCCTATCAGCCCCAGCATTTT. Its protein is CASSMGQGAYQPQHF.

The chain joins TRBV25-1 to TRBJ1-2; 11 positions agree with TRBD1. From germline, CDR1 is MGHDK and CDR2 SYGVNS. With V trimmed by 5 bases and J by 2 bases, 4 bases remained unmatched. This CDR3 is built from 15 residues. In DNA form, the CDR3 reads TGTGCCAGCAGTACTGGGACAGGGGGGAACTATGGCTACACCTTC. Translated: CASSTGTGGNYGYTF.

This clone was detected a few times. V usage is TRBV28 and J usage is TRBJ1-2; TRBD1 is a possible D gene (5 bases). V shed 2 bases and J shed 9 bases, with 13 bases lying between them. Germline loops: CDR1 MDHEN, CDR2 SYDVKM. CDR3 size: 13 residues. The CDR3 here is CASSLTGIESYTF. CDR3 nucleotides: TGTGCCAGCAGTTTAACAGGAATAGAGAGCTACACCTTC.

The chain is built from TRBV2 and TRBJ2-5, with 9 positions matching TRBD1. The CDR3 covers 14 residues. Germline V CDR1 and CDR2: SNHLY, FYNNEI. V was pared by 6 bases and J by 5 bases, with 7 bases of the junction left unmatched. CDR3 sequence (DNA): TGTGCCAGCAGAGGAACAGGGGGCGGTGAGACCCAGTACTTC. Its protein product is CASRGTGGGETQYF.

This clone was recorded a few times. The genes are TRBV5-4 and TRBJ1-2; tentatively, D is TRBD1 (5 bases). The V end lost 0 bases, the J end lost 4 bases, and 10 bases lay between the germline ends. The germline CDR1 and CDR2 sequences are SGHNT and YYREEE (reference sequence). The CDR3 sequence is 14 residues long. The CDR3: CASSLATGLYGYTF. Written as DNA, the CDR3 is TGTGCCAGCAGCTTGGCAACAGGCCTCTATGGCTACACCTTC.

This clone has a handful of counts. The J gene is TRBJ2-7, the V gene TRBV9, with 8 positions matching TRBD2. V trimming: 4 bases; J trimming: 0 bases; junction bases outside the gene matches: 6. This CDR3 spans 15 amino acids. In germline, CDR1 is SGDLS, CDR2 YYNGEE. The CDR3 loop reads CASSPSLAGSYEQYF. DNA for the CDR3: TGTGCCAGCAGCCCCAGCCTAGCGGGCTCCTACGAGCAGTACTTC.

The chain recombines TRBV6-1 with TRBJ2-2; TRBD2 matches at 8 bases. CDR1 and CDR2 from the germline V gene are MNHNS and SASEGT. The V segment lost 4 bases and the J segment 6 bases; nucleotides outside the gene matches: 4. The CDR3 runs to 14 residues. This chain's CDR3 is CASSVVGGAGELFF. For the CDR3, the DNA is TGTGCCAGCAGTGTTGTCGGGGGGGCCGGGGAGCTGTTTTTT.

This chain links TRBV2 with TRBJ2-2, with 7 bases lining up with TRBD2. The CDR3 length is 13 residues. Trimming at V came to 9 bases and at J to 3 bases, leaving 4 bases not matched to a gene. Germline V lookup: CDR1 SNHLY, CDR2 FYNNEI. CDR3: CASTSADTGELFF. The CDR3 coding sequence is TGTGCCAGTACTAGCGCGGACACCGGGGAGCTGTTTTTT.

The chain employs TRBV19 and TRBJ1-1; D is uncertain. The CDR3 loop spans 13 amino acids. V was pared by 3 bases and J by 1 base, with 6 bases between. The germline V gene has CDR1 LNHDA and CDR2 SQIVND (reference sequence). The CDR3 protein is CASSMKRNTEAFF. DNA of the CDR3: TGTGCCAGTAGTATGAAGAGGAACACTGAAGCTTTCTTT.

This clone was observed a handful of times. The genes are TRBV28 and TRBJ1-5; TRBD1 aligns across 8 bases. The CDR3 covers 15 residues. Looked up from germline, CDR1 is MDHEN and CDR2 is SYDVKM. With 6 bases clipped from V and 6 bases from J, the junction kept 10 bases outside the gene matches. CDR3 protein: CASRPRTGSGQPQHF. For the CDR3, the DNA is TGTGCCAGCAGACCAAGGACAGGGTCGGGTCAGCCCCAGCATTTT. Together with reference TRBV28 and TRBJ1-5, the CDR3 gives the full variable domain: DVKVTQSSRYLVKRTGEKVFLECVQDMDHENMFWYRQDPGLGLRLIYFSYDVKMKEKGDIPEGYSVSREKKERFSLILESASTNQTSMYLCASRPRTGSGQPQHFGDGTRLSIL.